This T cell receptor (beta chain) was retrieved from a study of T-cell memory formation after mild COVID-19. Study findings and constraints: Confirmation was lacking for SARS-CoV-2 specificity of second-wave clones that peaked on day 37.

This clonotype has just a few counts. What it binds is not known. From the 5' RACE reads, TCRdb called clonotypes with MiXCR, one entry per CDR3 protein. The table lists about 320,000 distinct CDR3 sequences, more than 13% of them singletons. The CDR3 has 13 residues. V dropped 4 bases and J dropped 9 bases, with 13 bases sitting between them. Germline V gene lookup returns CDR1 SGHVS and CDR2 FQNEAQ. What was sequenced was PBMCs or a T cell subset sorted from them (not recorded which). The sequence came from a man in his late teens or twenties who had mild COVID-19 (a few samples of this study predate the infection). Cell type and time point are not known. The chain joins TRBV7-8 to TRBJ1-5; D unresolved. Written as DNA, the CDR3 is TGTGCCAGCAGCTGGGGTCAATTAGGGCCCCAGCATTTT. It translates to CASSWGQLGPQHF.